This is a list of T cell receptor beta chains from one sample in a study of blood T cell repertoires in COVID-19. Assay used: immunoSEQ multiplex PCR; TCRdb lists only in-frame clones, some missing. Counted here are 150,000 to 200,000 clones, 80% to 95% occurring once; the ten biggest clones make up 3.5% to 5%. Sequenced material: peripheral blood. The receptors here all came from a woman in her 50s with acute or convalescent COVID-19. Each CDR3 is given without its conserved first and last residue. The D gene is left open where the match is weak.

TRBD2 TRBJ2-1 TRBV28 ASSLAPSGNNEQF
TRBD2 TRBJ2-4 TRBV10-2 ASSESLAGAKNIQY
TRBD1 TRBJ2-7 TRBV10-2 ASSEGGFDMAYEQY
. TRBJ2-5 TRBV9 ASSFAGTPQETQY
. TRBJ2-3 TRBV13 ASSLGQSY
. TRBJ2-5 TRBV6-5 AEGEETQY
TRBD2 TRBJ2-1 TRBV30 AWSPGLAGNEQF
. TRBJ2-6 TRBV25-1 ASSVGLGAGANVLT
. TRBJ1-5 TRBV30 AWSMGSAHQPQH
. TRBJ2-2 TRBV19 ASSPLEGWTGELF
TRBD1 TRBJ1-4 TRBV28 ASSSDRGNEKLF
. TRBJ2-3 TRBV7-9 ASSTLGPDNTDTQY
. TRBJ1-5 TRBV7-8 ASSLAIGGAGRQPQH
. TRBJ1-1 TRBV7-2 ASSFRENTEAF
. TRBJ2-2 TRBV24-1 ATSDSSSLNTGELF
TRBD2 TRBJ2-1 TRBV27 ASSLAGGPGYEQF
. TRBJ2-7 TRBV4-1 ASSQKDTAYEQY
TRBD1 TRBJ1-2 TRBV30 AWSVRGRGHYGYT
. TRBJ1-1 TRBV28 ASSTLRRNTEAF
TRBD1 TRBJ1-1 TRBV5-3 ARSHRDSRLNTEAF
. TRBJ1-3 TRBV10-3 AISEFRTSSGNTIY
TRBD1 TRBJ1-5 TRBV2 ASSPLYGQGGQPQH
TRBD1 TRBJ1-2 TRBV28 ASSFSAGQGLRGYT
. TRBJ2-1 TRBV5-1 ASSLEASNGWGEQF
TRBD1 TRBJ1-5 TRBV30 AWKGQGNQPQH
. TRBJ2-1 TRBV11-3 ASSLNRVDNEQF
. TRBJ1-1 TRBV15 ATSRDEVWGRSAEAF
. TRBJ2-1 TRBV15 ATSRANSGYNEQF